This T cell receptor beta chain was obtained from a study of vaccination and CD4 T cells after COVID-19. Across the whole study: Convalescent cases consisted of six males and four females, of whom two were Hispanic.

As regards this clonotype: Its antigen is still unknown. The junction differs from germline at one of its ends, possibly a read error.

An Oncomine TCR Beta short-read assay was used to sequence the DNA from cultured CD4+ T cells. TCRdb re-derived calls from the PCR reads in MiXCR, one entry per CDR3 protein. In the table there are some 20,000 distinct CDR3 sequences, more than 40% of which are singletons. This sample's treatment: roughly 10-day PBMC culture with coronavirus spike peptide pools or control peptides (ViraFEST assay). The receptor was isolated from a human donor who received a COVID-19 vaccine. The sequencing here drew on CD4+ T cells from blood, cultured in vitro, taken before SARS-CoV-2 vaccination.

The CDR3 spells CANSDSWDTEAFF. CDR3 nucleotides: TGTGCCAACAGTGATTCCTGGGACACTGAAGCTTTCTTT. The chain employs TRBV25-1 and TRBJ1-1; D unclear. The CDR3 has 13 amino acids. Germline assignment: CDR1 MGHDK and CDR2 SYGVNS. Full variable domain (remainder filled in from reference TRBV25-1 and TRBJ1-1): EADIYQTPRYLVIGTGKKITLECSQTMGHDKMYWYQQDPGMELHLIHYSYGVNSTEKGDLSSESTVSRIRTEHFPLTLESARPSHTSQYLCANSDSWDTEAFFGQGTRLTVV.